The source of this TCR beta chain is a study of shared clonotypes between healthy human individuals. General study points: The study generally estimated greater richness for naive than memory subsets.

Running of the assay took place at deep level. Assay used: immunoSEQ multiplex PCR; TCRdb lists only in-frame clones, some missing. The table shows around 1.9 million clones, with about 93% occurring only once. Positively selected for CCR7, the CD45RO-negative cells used as naive CD8 cells excluded terminally differentiated effector memory CD45RA+ cells. As concerns this clone: Its cognate antigen is unknown.

V gave up 7 bases and J gave up 7 bases, with 23 bases separating them. Germline assignment: CDR1 MDHEN and CDR2 SYDVKM. The CDR3 consists of 16 residues. Sequenced: naive CD8+ T cells from PBMCs. This receptor was taken from a man aged 18 to 29 in good health. Some clones in this sample may be carry-over from other donors' samples. This chain connects TRBV28 to TRBJ2-1; D is possibly TRBD1 or TRBD2 (7 bases each). This chain's CDR3 is CASTTSGGGPGNEQFF. In nucleotides, the CDR3 is TGTGCCAGCACCACCTCAGGGGGAGGGCCGGGGAATGAGCAGTTCTTC.